One sample yielded the 23 T cell receptor beta chains listed below, sequenced in a study of blood T cell repertoires in COVID-19. Method: immunoSEQ multiplex PCR; TCRdb's copy keeps in-frame clones and lacks some. Of about 200,000 clones listed, about 79% are singletons. The sample was peripheral blood. The receptor source for this set is a human donor in a cohort sampled during active COVID-19.

This clone has a handful of counts. V gene TRBV20-1 combines with J gene TRBJ2-7; 8 bases align to TRBD2. This CDR3 comprises 13 residues. CDR1 and CDR2 (germline): DFQATT, SNEGSKA (reference sequence). Trimming removed 3 bases from V and 5 bases from J; junction bases left unmatched: 6. The CDR3 is CSASRLAHDEQYF. The CDR3 nucleotides read TGCAGTGCTAGTCGACTAGCGCACGACGAGCAGTACTTC.

This clone has just a few counts. J is TRBJ2-7 and V is TRBV2, with no clear D. Trimming stripped 7 bases from V and 2 bases from J, with 6 bases between. The germline V gene encodes CDR1 SNHLY and CDR2 FYNNEI. This CDR3 comprises 11 residues. In DNA form, the CDR3 reads TGTGCCAGCACTCAGACCTACGAGCAGTACTTC. It encodes CASTQTYEQYF.

In its sample, this clone was seen once. The DNA of the CDR3 is TGTGCCAGCAGCCGAGGTAGCTTGCGGCGGTACAATGAGCAGTTCTTC. Protein product: CASSRGSLRRYNEQFF. The rearrangement links TRBV13 to TRBJ2-1; unclear D gene. V lost 5 bases to trimming and J lost 4 bases, with 18 bases between them. Germline assignment: CDR1 PRHDT and CDR2 FYEKMQ (reference sequence). The CDR3 is 16 amino acids. The variable domain in full, completed from reference TRBV13 and TRBJ2-1, reads AAGVIQSPRHLIKEKRETATLKCYPIPRHDTVYWYQQGPGQDPQFLISFYEKMQSDKGSIPDRFSAQQFSDYHSELNMSSLELGDSALYFCASSRGSLRRYNEQFFGPGTRLTVL.

This chain joins TRBV11-2 and TRBJ2-2; a possible D gene is TRBD1 (8 bases). V lost 8 bases to trimming and J lost 3 bases, with 16 bases between them. Germline V gene lookup returns CDR1 SGHAT and CDR2 FQNNGV. The CDR3 spans 15 residues. CDR3 in amino acids: CASARGDRYTGELFF. The CDR3 bases are TGTGCCAGCGCCCGGGGGGACAGGTACACCGGGGAGCTGTTTTTT. The full variable domain, rest sourced from reference TRBV11-2 and TRBJ2-2, is EAGVAQSPRYKIIEKRQSVAFWCNPISGHATLYWYQQILGQGPKLLIQFQNNGVVDDSQLPKDRFSAERLKGVDSTLKIQPAKLEDSAVYLCASARGDRYTGELFFGEGSRLTVL.

The J gene is TRBJ2-7, the V gene TRBV4-2; D perhaps matches TRBD2 (6 bases). V lost 6 bases and J lost 6, with 15 bases in between. CDR1 is LGHNA and CDR2 is YNFKEQ in the germline V gene. CDR3 length: 13 residues. The CDR3 nucleotides are TGTGCCAGCAGTCCCGGGACTTTGAGCGAGCAGTACTTC. It is translated as CASSPGTLSEQYF.

The chain recombines TRBV28 with TRBJ2-5; no definite D call. With 6 bases removed from V and 0 bases from J, the gap between germline ends came to 11 bases. CDR1 is MDHEN, CDR2 SYDVKM, per germline. The length of the CDR3 is 14 residues. CDR3 coding DNA: TGTGCCAGCAGCCAGCCTAGGTACCAAGAGACCCAGTACTTC. Protein product: CASSQPRYQETQYF.

This sequence joins TRBV7-2 and TRBJ2-3; 8 nucleotides match TRBD1. The CDR3 loop spans 15 amino acids. Germline V gene sequence: CDR1 SGHTA, CDR2 FQGNSA. V trimming: 10 bases; J trimming: 4 bases; junction bases outside the gene matches: 13. In DNA, the CDR3 is TGTGCCACCACTGACAGGGGTCGGGATGCAGATACGCAGTATTTT. Protein product: CATTDRGRDADTQYF. The complete variable domain, with remaining parts taken from reference TRBV7-2 and TRBJ2-3, reads GAGVSQSPSNKVTEKGKDVELRCDPISGHTALYWYRQSLGQGLEFLIYFQGNSAPDKSGLPSDRFSAERTGGSVSTLTIQRTQQEDSAVYLCATTDRGRDADTQYFGPGTRLTVL.

The rearrangement uses TRBV4-1 and TRBJ1-1; D not certain. The ends were cut back, 0 bases at V and 0 bases at J, with 11 bases in the middle. The CDR3 extends over 16 amino acids. In germline, CDR1 is MGHRA, CDR2 YSYEKL. The CDR3 loop reads CASSQDFYTVNTEAFF. The CDR3 DNA reads as TGCGCCAGCAGCCAAGATTTTTATACGGTGAACACTGAAGCTTTCTTT.

This clone has just a few counts. Other nucleotide sequences from this sample produce the same CDR3. V and J are TRBV5-1 and TRBJ1-1, with D tentatively TRBD1 (5 bases). Germline V lookup: CDR1 SGHRS, CDR2 YFSETQ. Trimming cost V 2 bases and J 0 bases, with 5 bases left between them. The CDR3 sequence is 13 residues long. CDR3 loop: CASSLGVNTEAFF. The CDR3 DNA reads TGCGCCAGCAGCTTAGGGGTGAACACTGAAGCTTTCTTT.

This sequence joins TRBV28 and TRBJ1-2, with D possibly matching TRBD1 (5 bases). Germline assignment: CDR1 MDHEN and CDR2 SYDVKM. Deletions cut 2 bases from V and 7 bases from J, with 14 bases between. This CDR3 is 14 amino acids long. The CDR3 loop reads CASSLGGAQGGYTF. In DNA, the CDR3 is TGTGCCAGCAGTTTAGGAGGGGCGCAGGGTGGCTACACCTTC.

The chain has TRBV24-1 and TRBJ2-5; a weak D match, TRBD1 (6 bases). Deletions cut 5 bases from V and 1 base from J, with 25 bases between. This CDR3 has 19 amino acids. The germline gives CDR1 KGHDR, CDR2 SFDVKD. As DNA, the CDR3 is TGTGCCACCAGTGGCCCAGCCCGGACAGAAACGAAAGCCCAAGAGACCCAGTACTTC. This translates into CATSGPARTETKAQETQYF.

The gene calls are TRBV18 and TRBJ2-7; TRBD1 matches at 11 bases. This CDR3 is built from 16 residues. V was pared by 3 bases and J by 2 bases, with 6 bases of the junction left unmatched. Germline CDR1 and CDR2: KGHSH and LQKENI. The CDR3 is CASSPGGQGVTYEQYF. Here the CDR3 DNA reads TGTGCCAGCTCACCCGGGGGACAGGGGGTCACCTACGAGCAGTACTTC.

The chain joins TRBV7-2 to TRBJ2-7; TRBD1 agrees at 9 bases. The ends lost 3 bases at V and 2 bases at J; junction bases unmatched: 5. This CDR3 region has 15 residues. CDR1 and CDR2 from the germline V gene are SGHTA and FQGNSA. The CDR3 DNA reads TGTGCCAGCAGCTTCGGACAGGGGACACCCTACGAGCAGTACTTC. Its translation is CASSFGQGTPYEQYF.

This chain uses TRBV28 with TRBJ2-2, with D possibly matching TRBD1 (5 bases). CDR1 is MDHEN, CDR2 SYDVKM, per germline. The CDR3 totals 16 residues. V dropped 8 bases and J dropped 0 bases, with 16 bases sitting between them. The CDR3 spells CASGRQPLANTGELFF. The CDR3 bases are TGTGCCAGCGGTAGACAGCCACTCGCGAACACCGGGGAGCTGTTTTTT.

This chain joins TRBV10-3 and TRBJ2-7; tentatively, D is TRBD1 (5 bases). The V gene's germline CDR1 is ENHRY and CDR2 SYGVKD. V gave up 5 bases and J gave up 2 bases, with 10 bases separating them. This CDR3 is 13 amino acids long. In DNA, the CDR3 is TGTGCCATCAGTCTACAGGCGCCCTACGAGCAGTACTTC. This codes for CAISLQAPYEQYF.

This clone was counted a single time. The chain is built from TRBV30 and TRBJ2-3; TRBD1 matches at 7 bases. CDR3 length: 15 amino acids. Germline lookup yields CDR1 GTSNPN and CDR2 SVGIG (reference sequence). With V trimmed by 0 bases and J by 4 bases, 7 bases remained unmatched. CDR3 sequence (DNA): TGTGCCTGGAGTGTACTCGTGACAGGGCCAGATACGCAGTATTTT. Its protein is CAWSVLVTGPDTQYF. The entire variable domain, with the rest obtained from reference TRBV30 and TRBJ2-3, is as follows: SQTIHQWPATLVQPVGSPLSLECTVEGTSNPNLYWYRQAAGRGLQLLFYSVGIGQISSEVPQNLSASRPQDRQFILSSKKLLLSDSGFYLCAWSVLVTGPDTQYFGPGTRLTVL.

The chain recombines TRBV5-6 with TRBJ2-7; 9 bases fit TRBD1. Trimming took 5 bases from V and 5 from J; bases not matched to a gene: 11. CDR3 length: 15 residues. Germline V CDR1 and CDR2: SGHDT, YYEEEE. The DNA for the CDR3 is TGTGCCAGCAGGCCGCGGGACAGGGAAATCGACGAGCAGTACTTC. Amino acid sequence: CASRPRDREIDEQYF.

The chain has TRBV5-1 and TRBJ1-6, with 12 bases identical to TRBD1. V shed 0 bases, J shed 9 bases, and the junction held 4 bases outside the gene matches. The CDR3 consists of 16 residues. Germline values: CDR1 SGHRS, CDR2 YFSETQ. In DNA form, the CDR3 reads TGCGCCAGCAGCTTGGTGTCGGGACAGGGGGCTTCACCCCTCCACTTT. It yields the protein CASSLVSGQGASPLHF.

CDR3 sequence reads: CASSIDHWSPTGFTNEKLFF. CDR3 DNA sequence: TGTGCCAGTAGTATAGATCACTGGTCTCCGACAGGCTTCACTAATGAAAAACTGTTTTTT. This chain joins TRBV19 and TRBJ1-4, with D perhaps TRBD1 (6 bases). Germline CDR1 reads LNHDA; CDR2 reads SQIVND (reference sequence). This CDR3 region has 20 residues. V lost 0 bases to trimming and J lost 2 bases, with 22 bases between them.

The CDR3 DNA is TGTGCCAGCAGCACAGTGGGGGCTCGGCAGCCCCAGCATTTT. Translated, it gives CASSTVGARQPQHF. This chain uses TRBV7-9 with TRBJ1-5, with D possibly matching TRBD1 (6 bases). The CDR3 is 14 residues long. V lost 5 bases and J 7 bases, leaving 15 bases between the germline ends. Germline V lookup: CDR1 SEHNR, CDR2 FQNEAQ (reference sequence).

V and J are TRBV20-1 and TRBJ2-5, with D possibly TRBD1 on 5 matching bases. The CDR3 runs to 11 residues. Per the germline V gene, CDR1 is DFQATT and CDR2 is SNEGSKA (reference sequence). The CDR3 here is CIPQGPSFQYF. DNA for the CDR3: TGCATTCCCCAGGGCCCAAGTTTCCAGTACTTC.

This clone was seen just once. The V gene is TRBV18, the J gene TRBJ1-1; the match to TRBD1 covers 9 bases. Germline values: CDR1 KGHSH, CDR2 LQKENI. The CDR3 length is 14 residues. The V gene end was trimmed by 3 bases and the J gene end by 1 base; junction bases not matched to a gene: 0. The CDR3: CASSPGQGNTEAFF. The CDR3 coding sequence is TGTGCCAGCTCACCGGGACAGGGGAACACTGAAGCTTTCTTT.

V is TRBV19 and J is TRBJ1-1, with D possibly TRBD1 on 5 matching bases. The CDR3 contains 13 residues. Germline CDR1 is LNHDA and CDR2 is SQIVND (reference sequence). Trimming cost V 8 bases and J 4 bases, with 14 bases left between them. The CDR3 loop is CASGEQASTEAFF. The CDR3 nucleotides are TGTGCCAGTGGGGAACAGGCTTCCACTGAAGCTTTCTTT.